A single sample gave rise to the 9 T cell receptor beta chains below, sequenced in a study of shared clonotypes between healthy human individuals. Sequenced by immunoSEQ multiplex PCR; TCRdb stores in-frame clones only, minus some. There are 1,500,000 or so clones in the sample; around 97% occur only once, and approximately 1.2% lies in the top ten. The sequencing input was naive CD4+ T cells sorted from blood. Subset given: CD45RA+ positively selected. All receptors come from a man aged 30-40 years in good health.

V is TRBV5-1 and J is TRBJ1-2, with a weak D call TRBD1 (5 bases). Germline V lookup: CDR1 SGHRS, CDR2 YFSETQ. V lost 1 base and J 6 bases, leaving 13 bases between the germline ends. This CDR3 has 14 amino acids. CDR3 bases: TGCGCCAGCAGCTTGCCAGGGTCGATAAATGGCTACACCTTC. Residues: CASSLPGSINGYTF.

This chain joins TRBV19 and TRBJ1-2; 7 nucleotides match TRBD1. Germline values: CDR1 LNHDA, CDR2 SQIVND (reference sequence). The CDR3 sequence is 16 residues long. V was pared by 6 bases and J by 7 bases, with 17 bases of the junction left unmatched. The CDR3 protein is CASSLNRGRHKVGYTF. For the CDR3, the DNA is TGTGCCAGTAGCCTTAACAGGGGACGACATAAAGTTGGCTACACCTTC.

The genes are TRBV18 and TRBJ2-7, with D uncertain. V was clipped by 3 bases and J by 4 bases, with 13 bases between them. This CDR3 contains 14 residues. Germline V gene lookup returns CDR1 KGHSH and CDR2 LQKENI. CDR3 protein: CASSPGPPYYEQYF. In nucleotides, the CDR3 is TGTGCCAGCTCACCCGGACCCCCCTATTACGAGCAGTACTTC.

CDR3 sequence: CASSEAGGRRGQYF. The CDR3 region has the DNA TGTGCCAGCAGTGAAGCCGGGGGCCGGCGGGGCCAGTACTTC. This chain links TRBV6-1 with TRBJ2-5; either TRBD1 or TRBD2 may fit D (6 bases each). Germline V CDR1 and CDR2: MNHNS, SASEGT. The CDR3 has 14 residues. V was shortened by 0 bases and J by 10 bases, with 15 bases between the two germline ends.

J is TRBJ2-3 and V is TRBV7-8; D is ambiguous. This CDR3 region has 12 residues. The V end lost 4 bases, the J end lost 2 bases, and 4 bases lay between the germline ends. CDR1 SGHVS and CDR2 FQNEAQ come from the germline V gene. The CDR3 reads CASSSNTDTQYF. The CDR3 coding sequence is TGTGCCAGCAGCTCGAACACAGATACGCAGTATTTT.

On this clone itself: The same CDR3 can be traced to other DNA sequences in this sample. The rearrangement links TRBV18 to TRBJ2-2, with 10 nucleotides matching TRBD2. The junction had 3 bases not matched to a gene; V was cut back by 2 bases and J by 3 bases. The CDR3 is 16 amino acids. CDR1 is KGHSH, CDR2 LQKENI, per germline. This CDR3 reads CASSPRLAGDTGELFF. The CDR3 nucleotides are TGTGCCAGCTCACCAAGGCTAGCGGGAGACACCGGGGAGCTGTTTTTT.

The rearrangement uses TRBV15 and TRBJ2-5; 8 bases align to TRBD2. V was clipped by 2 bases and J by 0 bases; unmatched bases: 17. The germline gives CDR1 LNHNV, CDR2 YYDKDF (reference sequence). The CDR3 consists of 20 residues. The CDR3 protein is CATSRPDGASGRMYQETQYF. The CDR3 bases are TGTGCCACCAGCAGACCCGACGGGGCGAGCGGGAGAATGTACCAAGAGACCCAGTACTTC.

The chain combines TRBV28 with TRBJ2-1; 7 bases line up with TRBD1. This CDR3 spans 14 amino acids. Trimming at V came to 5 bases and at J to 4 bases, leaving 5 bases not matched to a gene. The germline CDR1 and CDR2 sequences are MDHEN and SYDVKM. The CDR3 is CASSTGDLYNEQFF. The CDR3 DNA follows: TGTGCCAGCAGTACAGGGGACCTATACAATGAGCAGTTCTTC. The variable domain in full, completed from reference TRBV28 and TRBJ2-1, reads DVKVTQSSRYLVKRTGEKVFLECVQDMDHENMFWYRQDPGLGLRLIYFSYDVKMKEKGDIPEGYSVSREKKERFSLILESASTNQTSMYLCASSTGDLYNEQFFGPGTRLTVL.

The V gene is TRBV5-1, the J gene TRBJ2-1; 7 positions match TRBD2. The germline CDR1 and CDR2 sequences are SGHRS and YFSETQ. With 7 bases clipped from V and 8 bases from J, the junction kept 6 bases outside the gene matches. This CDR3 is 12 amino acids long. CDR3 DNA: TGCGCCAGCCGGGGAGGGGTGGATGAGCAGTTCTTC. Translated, it gives CASRGGVDEQFF.